This TCR beta chain stems from a study of OX40 agonist ivuxolimab in advanced cancers. Study summary: Every 2 weeks, patients received ivuxolimab intravenously, dosed at 0.01 to 10 mg/kg. Head and neck, renal cell, melanoma or hepatocellular carcinoma were the cancers that dose-escalation patients had. Overall study results and limits: Blood T cells, both CD4+ and CD8+, expanded clonally by week 6 at 0.1 to 3.0 mg/kg. Some nonresponders additionally presented with little normalized T-cell clonal expansion.

To note about this clone: Its antigen is not known.

The CDR3 loop spans 14 amino acids. V was pared by 4 bases and J by 2 bases, with 11 bases between. The V gene's germline CDR1 is SGHRS and CDR2 YFSETQ. Only in-frame clones appear in the TCRdb table, and some are missing; sequencing was by immunoSEQ multiplex PCR. The sample includes some 98,000 clones, 75% to 95% of them seen just once. The source of this sequence is an adult with an advanced solid tumor such as melanoma, head and neck, liver or kidney cancer. Sample: CD4+ or CD8+ T cells sorted from blood, taken in a trial of the OX40 agonist ivuxolimab. The chain has TRBV5-1 and TRBJ2-3, with a tentative D call TRBD2 (5 bases). CDR3 amino acids: CASSATTPTDTQYF. CDR3 bases: TGCGCCAGCAGCGCGACTACCCCCACAGATACGCAGTATTTT.